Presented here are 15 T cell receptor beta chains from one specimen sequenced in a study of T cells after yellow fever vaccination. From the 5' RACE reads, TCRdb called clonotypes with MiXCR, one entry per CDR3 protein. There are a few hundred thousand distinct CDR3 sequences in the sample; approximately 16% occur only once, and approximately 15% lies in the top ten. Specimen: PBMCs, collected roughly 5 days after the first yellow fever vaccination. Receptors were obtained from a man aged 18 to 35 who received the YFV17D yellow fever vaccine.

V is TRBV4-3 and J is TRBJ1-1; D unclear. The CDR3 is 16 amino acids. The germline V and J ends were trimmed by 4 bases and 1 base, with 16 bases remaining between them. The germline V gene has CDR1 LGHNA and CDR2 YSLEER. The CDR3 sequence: CASSPWVFKQNTEAFF. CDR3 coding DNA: TGCGCCAGCAGCCCCTGGGTGTTTAAACAGAACACTGAAGCTTTCTTT.

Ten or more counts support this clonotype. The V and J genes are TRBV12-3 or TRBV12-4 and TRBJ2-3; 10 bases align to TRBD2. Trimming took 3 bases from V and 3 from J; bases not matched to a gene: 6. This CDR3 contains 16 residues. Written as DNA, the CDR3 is TGTGCCAGCAGTTTTTTACTTAGCGGGGGGACAGATACGCAGTATTTT. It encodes CASSFLLSGGTDTQYF.

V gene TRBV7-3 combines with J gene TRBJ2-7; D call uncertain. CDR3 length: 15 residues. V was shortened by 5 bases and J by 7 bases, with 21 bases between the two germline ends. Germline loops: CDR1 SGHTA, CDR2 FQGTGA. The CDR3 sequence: CASSAGVTPTEEQYF. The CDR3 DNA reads TGTGCCAGCAGCGCCGGAGTGACCCCTACTGAGGAGCAGTACTTC.

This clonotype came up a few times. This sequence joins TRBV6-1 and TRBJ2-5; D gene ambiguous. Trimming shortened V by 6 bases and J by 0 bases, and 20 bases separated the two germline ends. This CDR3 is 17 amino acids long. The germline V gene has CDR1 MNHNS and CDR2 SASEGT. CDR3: CASRPDPPDTYQETQYF. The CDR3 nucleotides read TGTGCCAGCAGACCGGACCCCCCCGACACGTACCAAGAGACCCAGTACTTC.

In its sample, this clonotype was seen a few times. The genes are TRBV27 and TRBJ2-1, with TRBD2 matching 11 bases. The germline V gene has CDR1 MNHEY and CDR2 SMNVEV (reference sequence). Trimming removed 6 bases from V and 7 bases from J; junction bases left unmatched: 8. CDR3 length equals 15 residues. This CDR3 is CASSHSGGAFNEQFF. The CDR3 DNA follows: TGTGCCAGCAGCCATAGCGGGGGGGCGTTTAATGAGCAGTTCTTC.

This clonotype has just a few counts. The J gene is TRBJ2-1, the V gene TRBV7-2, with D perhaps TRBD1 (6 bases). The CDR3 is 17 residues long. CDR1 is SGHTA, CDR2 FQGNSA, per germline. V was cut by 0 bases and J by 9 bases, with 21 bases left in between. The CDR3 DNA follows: TGTGCCAGCAGCTTAGCTTTCTCCCCAGGGGAATTCGTTGAGCAGTTCTTC. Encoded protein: CASSLAFSPGEFVEQFF.

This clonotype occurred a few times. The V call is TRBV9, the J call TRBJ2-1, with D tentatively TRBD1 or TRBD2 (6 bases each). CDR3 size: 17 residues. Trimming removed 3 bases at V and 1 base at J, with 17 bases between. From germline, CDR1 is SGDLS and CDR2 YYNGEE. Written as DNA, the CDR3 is TGTGCCAGCAGCGGGGGGCGTCTAGCGCTTTCCTACAATGAGCAGTTCTTC. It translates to CASSGGRLALSYNEQFF.

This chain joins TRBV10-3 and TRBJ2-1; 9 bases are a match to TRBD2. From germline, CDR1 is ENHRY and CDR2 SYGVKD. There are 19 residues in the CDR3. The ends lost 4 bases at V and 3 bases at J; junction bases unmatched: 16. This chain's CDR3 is CAISGGIAGGPVDYNEQFF. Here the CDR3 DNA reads TGTGCCATCAGTGGGGGCATTGCGGGGGGGCCAGTAGACTACAATGAGCAGTTCTTC.

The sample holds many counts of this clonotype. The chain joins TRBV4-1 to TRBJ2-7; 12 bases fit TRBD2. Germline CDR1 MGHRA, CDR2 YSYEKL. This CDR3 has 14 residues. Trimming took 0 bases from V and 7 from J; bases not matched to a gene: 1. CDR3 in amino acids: CASSQDLAGGEQYF. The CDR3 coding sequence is TGCGCCAGCAGCCAAGATCTAGCGGGGGGGGAGCAGTACTTC.

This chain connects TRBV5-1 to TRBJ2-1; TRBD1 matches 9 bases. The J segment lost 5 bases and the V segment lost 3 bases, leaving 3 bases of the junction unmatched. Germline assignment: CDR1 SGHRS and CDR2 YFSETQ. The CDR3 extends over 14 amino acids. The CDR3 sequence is CASSWTGDNNEQFF. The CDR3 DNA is TGCGCCAGCAGCTGGACAGGGGATAACAATGAGCAGTTCTTC.

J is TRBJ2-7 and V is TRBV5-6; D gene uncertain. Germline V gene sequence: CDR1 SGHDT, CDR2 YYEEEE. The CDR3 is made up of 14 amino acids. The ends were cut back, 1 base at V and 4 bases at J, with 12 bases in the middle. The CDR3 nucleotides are TGTGCCAGCAGCTTGTTTGGGGATCCGTACGAGCAGTACTTC. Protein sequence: CASSLFGDPYEQYF.

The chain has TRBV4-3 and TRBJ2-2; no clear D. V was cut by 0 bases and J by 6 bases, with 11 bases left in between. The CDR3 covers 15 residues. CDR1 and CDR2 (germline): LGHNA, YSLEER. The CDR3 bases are TGCGCCAGCAGCCAAGACCCCGCTATTCCCGGGGAGCTGTTTTTT. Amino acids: CASSQDPAIPGELFF.

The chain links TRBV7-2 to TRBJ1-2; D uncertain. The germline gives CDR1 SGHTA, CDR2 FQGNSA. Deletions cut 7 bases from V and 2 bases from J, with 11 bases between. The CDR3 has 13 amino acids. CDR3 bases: TGTGCCAGCACCCTCTACGCCAACTATGGCTACACCTTC. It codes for CASTLYANYGYTF.

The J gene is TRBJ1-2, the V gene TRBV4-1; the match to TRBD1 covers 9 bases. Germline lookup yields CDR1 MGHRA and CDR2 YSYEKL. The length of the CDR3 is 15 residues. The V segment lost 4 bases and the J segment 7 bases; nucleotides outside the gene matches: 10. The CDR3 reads CASSPPPGQGSGYTF. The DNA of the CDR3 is TGCGCCAGCAGCCCGCCCCCGGGACAGGGCTCTGGCTACACCTTC.

In DNA, the CDR3 is TGTGCCAGCAGCCTCCCGGGAGTTTCTGAAGCTTTCTTT. Protein product: CASSLPGVSEAFF. The J gene is TRBJ1-1, the V gene TRBV14; D unclear. From germline, CDR1 is SGHDN and CDR2 FVKESK. Trimming cost V 4 bases and J 6 bases, with 12 bases left between them. This CDR3 spans 13 amino acids.